The present TCR beta chain was sequenced within a study of T cell changes during pregnancy in multiple sclerosis. Sequenced by immunoSEQ multiplex PCR; TCRdb stores in-frame clones only, minus some. The data show around 39,000 clones, with approximately 90% seen just once and 3.5% to 5% held by the top ten. V lost 5 bases and J lost 5; bases outside the gene matches: 5. The CDR3 runs to 13 residues. In germline, CDR1 is MGHDK, CDR2 SYGVNS. The input for sequencing was CD8+ T cells from peripheral blood mononuclear cells, taken in the first trimester of pregnancy. The sequence derives from a female donor with multiple sclerosis, enrolled in a pregnancy study. The rearrangement joins TRBV25-1 to TRBJ2-7, with 8 bases aligning to TRBD1. CDR3 DNA sequence: TGTGCCAGCAGTTACGACAGGGGAGACGAGCAGTACTTC. Its translation: CASSYDRGDEQYF.